A single sample gave rise to the 3 T cell receptor beta chains below, sequenced in a study of read filtering for tumor transcriptome and immune sequencing. From approximately 430 ng of RNA, a library with molecular barcoded alpha/delta and beta/gamma adaptors was made. TCRdb called the reads again in MiXCR, with one record for every CDR3 protein. The sample carries tens of thousands of distinct CDR3 sequences, under 20% recorded once. The sequenced material came from a population of CD138-negative cells sorted from bone marrow. The receptors derive from a donor older than 35 with multiple myeloma.

In this sample, this clonotype turned up many times. J is TRBJ2-7 and V is TRBV11-2; a possible D gene is TRBD1 (5 bases). The V gene's germline CDR1 is SGHAT and CDR2 FQNNGV. This CDR3 has 17 amino acids. Trimming stripped 5 bases from V and 0 bases from J, with 20 bases between. The CDR3 DNA reads as TGTGCCAGCAGCCAGCCGGTAGGGGCTAGAAGCTCCTACGAGCAGTACTTC. This translates into CASSQPVGARSSYEQYF.

In regard to this clonotype: This likely comes from a read error, as the CDR3 has no conserved phenylalanine or tryptophan at its end. The rearrangement links TRBV25-1 to TRBJ1-5; no clear D. The V end lost 5 bases, the J end lost 7 bases, and 9 bases lay between the germline ends. Germline V gene sequence: CDR1 MGHDK, CDR2 SYGVNS. The CDR3 extends over 12 amino acids. CDR3 protein: CASSSSTQPQHL. The CDR3 DNA is TGTGCCAGCAGTTCGAGTACCCAGCCCCAGCATCTT.

This clonotype was seen at least ten times. V usage is TRBV5-1 and J usage is TRBJ2-7, with 11 bases aligning to TRBD2. Germline trimming cut 1 base from V and 5 bases from J; bases unmatched to any gene: 2. The CDR3 length is 14 residues. Germline CDR1 and CDR2: SGHRS and YFSETQ. The CDR3 DNA reads TGCGCCAGCAGCTTGACTAGCGGGAGTAACGAGCAGTACTTC. It codes for CASSLTSGSNEQYF.